This T cell receptor (beta chain) was found in a study of CD8 T cell repertoires and HIV-1 epitope variants (dated by TCRdb to the early 2020s). Looking at the study overall: In separate culture wells, T cells were stimulated with each of twenty-five peptides that represented autologous and known Gag and Nef epitope variants. A 1M T cell aliquot was kept as an uncultured baseline condition, separate from the 80 or so T cell cultures. The epitopes tested covered three Gag epitope families plus Nef HW9 and YT9. Using the EasySep Human T Cell Enrichment Kit, T cells were enriched and then co-cultured with an equal number of autologous T cell-negative cells acting as antigen-presenting cells. A total of 80 or so T cell cultures were run, with each culture condition performed in triplicate except for one peptide, which was performed in duplicate. A CMV, EBV and flu peptide pool, the Ebola AY9 epitope as negative control, and a no-peptide well were included as control conditions. Cultures were maintained for ten to eleven days in IMDM with gentamicin, and half-media changes adding IL-2, IL-7 and IL-15 were performed on days 3 and 7.

The CDR3 runs 16 residues from the cysteine to the phenylalanine. The DNA shown is the 48-base CDR3, in frame from base 1. Unmatched junction bases come to 7, with V trimmed by 0 bases and J by 6 bases. Looking up the germline V gene yields CDR1 MGHRA and CDR2 YSYEKL. Overall results and qualifications from the work: Of the nine antigen-specific TCR beta clonotypes identified, roughly 6 appeared cross-reactive for autologous or known escape epitope variants. About 5 clonotypes recognized the Nef KF9 family and one the HW9 family, with no responses to the TAALDMSHF plasma variant. The assay identified only TCR beta chains and indicated proliferation to antigen, not T cell function or cytokine profile.

Sequencing of TCR beta CDR3 regions was done on the immunoSEQ platform at survey depth. The QIAamp DNA micro kit was used to extract genomic DNA from every cultured and uncultured CD8+ T cell population. The original methods were these. Samples with fewer than 5,000 productive reads were excluded, resulting in the removal of about 6.5% of the roughly 80 HIV peptide-stimulated cultures. A MANAFEST web app trimmed sequences to CDR3 and removed nonproductive sequences, CDR3s under 5 amino acids, and those not starting C or ending F/W. Antigen-specific clonotypes had to expand in at least 2 of 3 replicates versus no-peptide control at FDR 0.01, only within one epitope family. A frequency at least fivefold higher than in wells stimulated with peptides from other epitope families was additionally required for specific clonotypes. As stored in TCRdb, this immuneACCESS dataset retains in-frame rearrangements with V and J assigned. A fraction of the clones does not appear; measured against another copy, unresolved V genes explain less than half of the discrepancy, and the remainder lacks a known reason. V and J calls and clone size are those listed in that table; D and trimming were worked out from the DNA. The sample includes about 7,000 clones, with 60% to 70% observed a single time. Of the sample, 40% to 55% falls within the top ten clones.

The EasySep Human CD8+ T Cell Enrichment Kit was used on day 10 to isolate CD8+ T cells from every culture. Concerning this clone itself: Its antigen has not been determined. No base qualities exist here, and no much larger clone lies one base off it.

The V gene is TRBV4-1 and the J gene is TRBJ2-1; a stretch of 8 junction bases matches TRBD2. The clonotype was recovered from a male donor with HIV. Sequences were obtained from cultured CD8+ T cells derived from PBMCs. The DNA sequence follows: TGCGCCAGCAGCCAAGACCCAGCGGGGGCCTCCAATGAGCAGTTCTTC. This sequence encodes CASSQDPAGASNEQFF.